This T cell receptor beta chain was sequenced for a study of blood T cell repertoires in COVID-19. Study summary: Acute-phase and convalescent COVID-19 samples originated in the United States, Italy and Spain. Sources were T cells, B-cell-depleted T cells, or PBMCs; the material itself was cDNA or gDNA.

In the source study's methods: Estimation of nucleated cell counts relied on the amplification of reference gene primers. Only in-frame clones appear in the TCRdb table, and some are missing; sequencing was by immunoSEQ multiplex PCR. The V and J calls and clone size were taken over from that table, and D and trimming were inferred from the DNA. The sample shows tens of thousands of clones, over 75% of them seen only once. Sequences were obtained from peripheral blood. This TCR was recovered from a human donor in a cohort sampled during active COVID-19.

The CDR3 is CASRQGTVYEQFF. The DNA of the CDR3 is TGTGCCAGTAGACAGGGGACAGTCTATGAGCAGTTCTTC. The V gene is TRBV19, the J gene TRBJ2-1; 7 bases fit TRBD1. V shed 6 bases, J shed 8 bases, and the junction held 7 bases outside the gene matches. CDR1 LNHDA and CDR2 SQIVND come from the germline V gene (reference sequence). The CDR3 covers 13 residues.